This passage covers 26 T cell receptor beta chains from one sample sequenced in a study of blood T cell repertoires in COVID-19. Repertoires were generated with immunoSEQ multiplex PCR, while TCRdb's copy carries only in-frame clones and drops some. In the table there are under 250,000 clones, 70% to 85% of which are singletons. The material sequenced was peripheral blood. These receptors all stem from an elderly man with acute or convalescent COVID-19.

This clone showed up just a few times. The gene calls are TRBV3-1 (or the pseudogene TRBV3-2) and TRBJ1-5; D might be TRBD1 (5 bases). This CDR3 region has 13 residues. Germline-derived CDR1 and CDR2 are LGHDT and YNNKEL (reference sequence). The germline V and J ends were trimmed by 0 bases and 6 bases, with 6 bases remaining between them. The CDR3 DNA reads as TGTGCCAGCAGCCAAGAAAGGGGTCAGCCCCAGCATTTT. It specifies CASSQERGQPQHF.

The V and J genes are TRBV5-1 and TRBJ2-7; 8 bases fit TRBD2. V was clipped by 0 bases and J by 0 bases; unmatched bases: 5. Germline CDR1 is SGHRS and CDR2 is YFSETQ. CDR3 length equals 16 residues. The CDR3 sequence: CASSLGGGGSSYEQYF. In nucleotides, the CDR3 is TGCGCCAGCAGCTTGGGTGGCGGGGGGAGCTCCTACGAGCAGTACTTC.

This clone was picked up a small number of times. This chain connects TRBV9 to TRBJ2-7; a possible D gene is TRBD2 (5 bases). Germline lookup yields CDR1 SGDLS and CDR2 YYNGEE. The ends were cut back, 0 bases at V and 3 bases at J, with 13 bases in the middle. The CDR3 spans 15 residues. The CDR3: CASSVGPGINYEQYF. CDR3 bases: TGTGCCAGCAGCGTAGGCCCCGGGATCAACTACGAGCAGTACTTC.

The J gene is TRBJ2-7, the V gene TRBV5-5, with a possible D match to TRBD2 (6 bases). Trimming removed 0 bases at V and 3 bases at J, with 13 bases between. The CDR3 length is 15 residues. Germline V CDR1 and CDR2: SGHKS, YYEKEE (reference sequence). In DNA form, the CDR3 reads TGTGCCAGCAGCTTGGGGGTCTGGAGGGACTACGAGCAGTACTTC. Its translation is CASSLGVWRDYEQYF.

The chain uses TRBV11-2 and TRBJ2-3; possibly TRBD2 for D (5 bases). This CDR3 region has 13 residues. Germline V gives CDR1 SGHAT, CDR2 FQNNGV. Trimming removed 7 bases from V and 1 base from J, with 9 bases in between. For the CDR3, the DNA is TGTGCCAGCAACCACGGGGGCACAGATACGCAGTATTTT. Its protein product is CASNHGGTDTQYF. Together with reference TRBV11-2 and TRBJ2-3, the CDR3 gives the full variable domain: EAGVAQSPRYKIIEKRQSVAFWCNPISGHATLYWYQQILGQGPKLLIQFQNNGVVDDSQLPKDRFSAERLKGVDSTLKIQPAKLEDSAVYLCASNHGGTDTQYFGPGTRLTVL.

This clone showed up just a few times. J is TRBJ1-2 and V is TRBV12-3 or TRBV12-4; 7 bases map to TRBD1. The CDR3 length is 13 residues. The V and J ends lost 6 bases and 5 bases, in that order; junction bases with no gene match: 6. Written as DNA, the CDR3 is TGTGCCAGCAGGCCACAGGGGCCTTATGGCTACACCTTC. Encoded protein: CASRPQGPYGYTF.

This clone was seen a single time. The chain couples TRBV24-1 to TRBJ2-2; D is ambiguous. Germline lookup yields CDR1 KGHDR and CDR2 SFDVKD. This CDR3 comprises 11 residues. V lost 8 bases and J 6 bases, leaving 6 bases between the germline ends. The CDR3 DNA follows: TGTGCCACCATGAGTGCCGGGGAGCTGTTTTTT. Encoded protein: CATMSAGELFF.

This clone was observed once. This chain links TRBV28 with TRBJ1-5; no definite D call. Trimming removed 8 bases at V and 0 bases at J, with 5 bases between. The CDR3 runs 12 residues. Germline V gene data show CDR1 as MDHEN and CDR2 as SYDVKM. The CDR3 region is CASRDSNQPQHF. For the CDR3, the DNA is TGTGCCAGCCGCGATAGCAATCAGCCCCAGCATTTT. The full variable domain, completed using reference TRBV28 and TRBJ1-5, is DVKVTQSSRYLVKRTGEKVFLECVQDMDHENMFWYRQDPGLGLRLIYFSYDVKMKEKGDIPEGYSVSREKKERFSLILESASTNQTSMYLCASRDSNQPQHFGDGTRLSIL.

This clone was counted once. The V and J genes are TRBV5-1 and TRBJ2-1; D ambiguous. Germline lookup yields CDR1 SGHRS and CDR2 YFSETQ. This CDR3 comprises 14 residues. Trimming shortened V by 0 bases and J by 6 bases, and 10 bases separated the two germline ends. This CDR3 reads CASSLAAGRNEQFF. For the CDR3, the DNA is TGCGCCAGCAGCTTGGCCGCAGGTCGCAATGAGCAGTTCTTC. Supplemented by reference TRBV5-1 and TRBJ2-1, the full variable domain reads KAGVTQTPRYLIKTRGQQVTLSCSPISGHRSVSWYQQTPGQGLQFLFEYFSETQRNKGNFPGRFSGRQFSNSRSEMNVSTLELGDSALYLCASSLAAGRNEQFFGPGTRLTVL.

The chain is built from TRBV5-1 and TRBJ2-7; 7 bases line up with TRBD1. CDR3 length: 16 amino acids. After removal of 1 base from V and 2 bases from J, the junction contained 9 bases not matched to a gene. CDR1 SGHRS and CDR2 YFSETQ come from the germline V gene. The CDR3, as DNA: TGCGCCAGCAGCTTGACGACAGGGCCCGGCGCCTACGAGCAGTACTTC. It translates to CASSLTTGPGAYEQYF. Complete variable domain (other parts from reference TRBV5-1 and TRBJ2-7): KAGVTQTPRYLIKTRGQQVTLSCSPISGHRSVSWYQQTPGQGLQFLFEYFSETQRNKGNFPGRFSGRQFSNSRSEMNVSTLELGDSALYLCASSLTTGPGAYEQYFGPGTRLTVT.

The chain uses TRBV5-1 and TRBJ1-2, with a tentative D call TRBD1 (6 bases). Germline CDR1 is SGHRS and CDR2 is YFSETQ. The CDR3 contains 13 residues. Trimming pared 0 bases from V and 6 bases from J, leaving 9 bases between. CDR3 in DNA: TGCGCCAGCAGCTTGGGGACAGCAAATGGCTACACCTTC. Its translation is CASSLGTANGYTF.

The chain recombines TRBV5-1 with TRBJ2-3; TRBD2 agrees at 11 bases. Trimming took 2 bases from V and 0 from J; bases not matched to a gene: 2. The CDR3 sequence is 16 residues long. Germline V gene lookup returns CDR1 SGHRS and CDR2 YFSETQ. DNA of the CDR3: TGCGCCAGCAGCTTACGACTAGCGGGAAGCACAGATACGCAGTATTTT. It yields the protein CASSLRLAGSTDTQYF.

CDR3 loop: CASSPRRGRNQPQHF. CDR3 nucleotide sequence: TGTGCCAGCAGTCCTAGGAGGGGCCGCAATCAGCCCCAGCATTTT. The V gene is TRBV7-2, the J gene TRBJ1-5; a weak D match, TRBD1 (5 bases). Trimming left V 6 bases short and J 2 bases short, with 14 bases between. Germline V gene sequence: CDR1 SGHTA, CDR2 FQGNSA. This CDR3 has 15 amino acids.

V and J are TRBV7-9 and TRBJ1-4; D is perhaps TRBD1 (6 bases). With 5 bases removed from V and 5 bases from J, the gap between germline ends came to 15 bases. There are 15 residues in the CDR3. CDR1 is SEHNR and CDR2 is FQNEAQ in the germline V gene (reference sequence). The DNA for the CDR3 is TGTGCCAGCAGCCCAGCCGGGACACAGAATGAAAAACTGTTTTTT. The encoded protein is CASSPAGTQNEKLFF. Based on the CDR3 plus reference TRBV7-9 and TRBJ1-4, the full variable domain is DTGVSQNPRHKITKRGQNVTFRCDPISEHNRLYWYRQTLGQGPEFLTYFQNEAQLEKSRLLSDRFSAERPKGSFSTLEIQRTEQGDSAMYLCASSPAGTQNEKLFFGSGTQLSVL.

The chain is built from TRBV7-9 and TRBJ1-3; D is uncertain. CDR1 SEHNR and CDR2 FQNEAQ come from the germline V gene (reference sequence). Trimming shortened V by 6 bases and J by 2 bases, and 17 bases separated the two germline ends. This CDR3 has 16 residues. CDR3 region: CASRDSQRETGNTIYF. DNA of the CDR3: TGTGCCAGCAGGGACTCCCAGAGGGAAACTGGAAACACCATATATTTT.

In its sample, this clone was seen once. This chain joins TRBV5-1 and TRBJ2-2, with 9 bases aligning to TRBD1. V dropped 4 bases and J dropped 4; count of bases not matched to a gene: 8. The CDR3 runs to 16 residues. Germline-derived CDR1 and CDR2 are SGHRS and YFSETQ. The CDR3: CASSPGTGGTTGELFF. As DNA, the CDR3 is TGCGCCAGCAGCCCCGGAACAGGGGGCACCACCGGGGAGCTGTTTTTT.

The rearrangement uses TRBV5-1 and TRBJ2-3; 10 nucleotides agree with TRBD2. Germline lookup yields CDR1 SGHRS and CDR2 YFSETQ. CDR3 length: 16 residues. The J segment lost 5 bases and the V segment lost 0 bases, leaving 6 bases of the junction unmatched. This CDR3 is CASSLDGLAGVDTQYF. For the CDR3, the DNA is TGCGCCAGCAGCTTGGATGGCCTAGCGGGAGTAGATACGCAGTATTTT.

The chain carries TRBV19 and TRBJ2-1, with 7 bases lining up with TRBD2. V shed 4 bases, J shed 6 bases, and the junction held 9 bases outside the gene matches. The CDR3 runs 15 residues. The germline CDR1 and CDR2 sequences are LNHDA and SQIVND (reference sequence). The CDR3 loop reads CASSRETSRFNEQFF. Written as DNA, the CDR3 is TGTGCCAGTAGTAGAGAGACTAGCAGGTTCAATGAGCAGTTCTTC.

The chain combines TRBV4-2 with TRBJ1-5, with a possible D match to TRBD1 (6 bases). V was shortened by 0 bases and J by 5 bases, with 17 bases between the two germline ends. Germline assignment: CDR1 LGHNA and CDR2 YNFKEQ. This CDR3 has 17 residues. CDR3 amino acids: CASSQDSWQGIDQPQHF. The CDR3 DNA follows: TGTGCCAGCAGCCAAGATTCGTGGCAGGGGATCGATCAGCCCCAGCATTTT.

V is TRBV30 and J is TRBJ1-2; tentative D call: TRBD1 (5 bases). CDR1 GTSNPN and CDR2 SVGIG come from the germline V gene (reference sequence). CDR3 length: 14 amino acids. V dropped 1 base and J dropped 7 bases, with 16 bases sitting between them. The CDR3 loop is CAWSEGRPFAGYTF. In DNA form, the CDR3 reads TGTGCCTGGAGTGAGGGGAGGCCCTTCGCTGGCTACACCTTC.

V gene TRBV27 combines with J gene TRBJ2-2; 7 bases are a match to TRBD2. The germline gives CDR1 MNHEY, CDR2 SMNVEV (reference sequence). Unmatched junction bases numbered 8, after V lost 3 bases and J lost 13 bases. This CDR3 has 13 residues. CDR3 amino acids: CASSFANGLGLFF. CDR3 nucleotides: TGTGCCAGCAGTTTCGCCAACGGACTAGGGCTGTTTTTT.

The chain carries TRBV5-6 and TRBJ1-3; 8 nucleotides match TRBD1. Germline V gene sequence: CDR1 SGHDT, CDR2 YYEEEE. This CDR3 region has 18 residues. V shed 0 bases, J shed 0 bases, and the junction held 8 bases outside the gene matches. In DNA, the CDR3 is TGTGCCAGCAGCTTGGGGCCGGGACAGGTGGGCTCTGGAAACACCATATATTTT. Its translation is CASSLGPGQVGSGNTIYF.

This chain links TRBV13 with TRBJ1-1; possible D gene TRBD1, 5 bases. This CDR3 has 15 residues. Trimming pared 4 bases from V and 3 bases from J, leaving 15 bases between. CDR1 and CDR2 from the germline V gene are PRHDT and FYEKMQ (reference sequence). CDR3 protein: CASSSYNPGDTEAFF. The CDR3 DNA reads as TGTGCCAGCAGCTCCTATAACCCGGGGGACACTGAAGCTTTCTTT.

The chain joins TRBV6-4 to TRBJ2-7, with D unresolved. The CDR3 totals 13 residues. CDR1 and CDR2 from the germline V gene are MRHNA and SNTAGT. V lost 3 bases and J lost 0, with 6 bases in between. DNA of the CDR3: TGTGCCAGCAGTGAGGGCAGCTCCTACGAGCAGTACTTC. Protein product: CASSEGSSYEQYF.

This chain connects TRBV3-1 (or the pseudogene TRBV3-2) to TRBJ2-3; D not certain. CDR3 length: 13 amino acids. The V gene lost 6 bases and the J gene lost 0 bases, with 7 bases spanning the gap. From germline, CDR1 is LGHDT and CDR2 YNNKEL (reference sequence). CDR3 in DNA: TGTGCCAGCAGACTAACTAGCACAGATACGCAGTATTTT. Translating gives CASRLTSTDTQYF.

The chain recombines TRBV5-1 with TRBJ2-3; TRBD1 matches 8 bases. Germline CDR1 is SGHRS and CDR2 is YFSETQ. The CDR3 runs to 15 residues. V shed 2 bases and J 5 bases; nucleotides not matched to a gene: 7. CDR3 coding DNA: TGCGCCAGCAGCTTAGGACAGGGCGCAGGAGATACGCAGTATTTT. It encodes CASSLGQGAGDTQYF.